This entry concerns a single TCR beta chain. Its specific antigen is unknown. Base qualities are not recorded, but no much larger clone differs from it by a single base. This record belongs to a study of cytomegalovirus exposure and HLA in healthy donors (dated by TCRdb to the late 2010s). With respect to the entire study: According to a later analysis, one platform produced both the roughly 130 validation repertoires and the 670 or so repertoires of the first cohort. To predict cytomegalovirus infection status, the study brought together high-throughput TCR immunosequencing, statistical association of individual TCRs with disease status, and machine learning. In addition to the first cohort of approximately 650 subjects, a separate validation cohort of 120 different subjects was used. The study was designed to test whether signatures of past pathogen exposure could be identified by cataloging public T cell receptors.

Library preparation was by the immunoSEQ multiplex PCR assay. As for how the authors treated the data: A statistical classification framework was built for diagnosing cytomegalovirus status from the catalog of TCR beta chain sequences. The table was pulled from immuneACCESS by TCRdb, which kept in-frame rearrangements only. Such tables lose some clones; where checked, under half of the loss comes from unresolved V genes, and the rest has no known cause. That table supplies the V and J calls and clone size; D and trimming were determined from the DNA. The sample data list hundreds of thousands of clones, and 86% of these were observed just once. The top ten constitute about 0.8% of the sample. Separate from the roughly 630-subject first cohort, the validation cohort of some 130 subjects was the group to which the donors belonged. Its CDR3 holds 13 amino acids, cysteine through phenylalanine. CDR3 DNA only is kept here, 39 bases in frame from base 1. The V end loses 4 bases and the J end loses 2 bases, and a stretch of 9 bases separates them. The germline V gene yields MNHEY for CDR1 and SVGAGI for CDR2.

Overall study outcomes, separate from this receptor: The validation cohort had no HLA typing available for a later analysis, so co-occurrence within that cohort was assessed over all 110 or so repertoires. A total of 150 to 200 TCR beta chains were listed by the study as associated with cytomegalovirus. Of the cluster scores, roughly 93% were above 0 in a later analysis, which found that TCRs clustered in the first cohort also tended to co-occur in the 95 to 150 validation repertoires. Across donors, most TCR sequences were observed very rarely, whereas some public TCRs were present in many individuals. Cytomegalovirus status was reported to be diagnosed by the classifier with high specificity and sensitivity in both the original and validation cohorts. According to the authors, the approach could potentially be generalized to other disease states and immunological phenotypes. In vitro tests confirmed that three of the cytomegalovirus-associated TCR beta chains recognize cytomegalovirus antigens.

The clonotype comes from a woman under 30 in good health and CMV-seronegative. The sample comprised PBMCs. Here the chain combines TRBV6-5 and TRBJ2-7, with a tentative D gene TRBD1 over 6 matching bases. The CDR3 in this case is CASSFGQTYEQYF. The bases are TGTGCCAGCAGTTTCGGACAGACCTACGAGCAGTACTTC.